This T cell receptor beta chain was sequenced during a study of blood T cell repertoires in COVID-19. The CDR3 sequence is 14 residues long. The germline V gene encodes CDR1 SGHTA and CDR2 FQGTGA. V lost 4 bases and J lost 2; bases outside the gene matches: 1. Profiling relied on immunoSEQ multiplex PCR, and the TCRdb table lists in-frame clones only, not all of them. This sample yields approximately 40,000 clones, of which about nine tenths are seen a single time; 5.5% to 7% belongs to the top ten. On this clone: Other DNA sequences within the sample encode an identical CDR3.

This sequence originates from a woman of 80 years or more with acute or convalescent COVID-19. This chain links TRBV7-3 with TRBJ1-1, with TRBD1 identical over 10 bases. Sequenced input: peripheral blood. Written as DNA, the CDR3 is TGTGCCAGCAGCTCGACAGGGGGCAACACTGAAGCTTTCTTT. It codes for CASSSTGGNTEAFF.